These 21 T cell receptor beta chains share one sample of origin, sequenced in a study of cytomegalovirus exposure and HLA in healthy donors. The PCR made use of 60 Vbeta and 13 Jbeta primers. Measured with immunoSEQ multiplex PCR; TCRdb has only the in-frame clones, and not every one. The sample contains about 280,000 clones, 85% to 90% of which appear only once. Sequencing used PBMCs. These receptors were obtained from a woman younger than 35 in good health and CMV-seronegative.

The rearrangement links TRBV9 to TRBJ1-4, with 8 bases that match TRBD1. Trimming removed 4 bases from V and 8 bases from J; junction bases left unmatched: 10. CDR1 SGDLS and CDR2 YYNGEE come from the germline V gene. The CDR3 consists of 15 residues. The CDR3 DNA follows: TGTGCCAGCAGCTCCCCGACAGGGGCGGAAGAAAAACTGTTTTTT. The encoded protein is CASSSPTGAEEKLFF.

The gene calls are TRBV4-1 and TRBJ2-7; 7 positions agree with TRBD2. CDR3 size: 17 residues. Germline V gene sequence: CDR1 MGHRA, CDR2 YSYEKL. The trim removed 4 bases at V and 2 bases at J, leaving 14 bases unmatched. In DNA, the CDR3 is TGCGCCAGCAGCCCCTCCGGTGTCGGGGAGGGCACCTACGAGCAGTACTTC. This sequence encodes CASSPSGVGEGTYEQYF.

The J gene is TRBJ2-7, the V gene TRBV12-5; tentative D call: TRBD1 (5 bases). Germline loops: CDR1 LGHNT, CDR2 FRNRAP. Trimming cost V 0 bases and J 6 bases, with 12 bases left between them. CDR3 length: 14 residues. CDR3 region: CASGLVLAGSEQYF. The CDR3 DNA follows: TGTGCTAGTGGTTTGGTACTTGCAGGGTCCGAGCAGTACTTC.

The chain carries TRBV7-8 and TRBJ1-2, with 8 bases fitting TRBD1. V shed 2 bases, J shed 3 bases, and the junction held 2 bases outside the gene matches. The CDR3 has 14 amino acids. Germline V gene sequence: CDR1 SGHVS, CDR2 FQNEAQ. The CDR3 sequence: CASSLQTGDYGYTF. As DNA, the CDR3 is TGTGCCAGCAGCTTACAGACAGGGGACTATGGCTACACCTTC.

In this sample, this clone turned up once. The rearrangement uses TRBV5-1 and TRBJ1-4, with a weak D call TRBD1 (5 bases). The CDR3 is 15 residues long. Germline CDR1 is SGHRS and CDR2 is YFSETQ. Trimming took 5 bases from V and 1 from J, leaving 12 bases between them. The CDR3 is CASSPGGRTNEKLFF. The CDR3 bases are TGCGCCAGCAGTCCCGGGGGGAGAACTAATGAAAAACTGTTTTTT.

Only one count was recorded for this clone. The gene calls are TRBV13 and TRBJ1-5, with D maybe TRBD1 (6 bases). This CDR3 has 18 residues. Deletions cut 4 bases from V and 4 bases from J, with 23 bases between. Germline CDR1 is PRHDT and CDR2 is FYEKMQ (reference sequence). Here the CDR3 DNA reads TGTGCCAGCAGCTCAGGCGGGGAACAGGGAAAAAATAATCAGCCCCAGCATTTT. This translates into CASSSGGEQGKNNQPQHF.

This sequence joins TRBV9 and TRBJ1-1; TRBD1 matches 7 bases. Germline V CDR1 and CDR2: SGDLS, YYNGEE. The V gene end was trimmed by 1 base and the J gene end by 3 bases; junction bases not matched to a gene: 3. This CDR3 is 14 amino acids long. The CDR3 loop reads CASSVTGADTEAFF. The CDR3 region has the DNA TGTGCCAGCAGCGTAACAGGGGCTGACACTGAAGCTTTCTTT.

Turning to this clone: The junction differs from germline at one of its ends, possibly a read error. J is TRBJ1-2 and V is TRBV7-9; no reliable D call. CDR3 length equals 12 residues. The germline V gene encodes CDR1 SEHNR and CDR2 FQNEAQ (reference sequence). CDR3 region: CSSSSTNYGYTF. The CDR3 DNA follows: TGTTCCAGCAGCTCGACAAACTATGGCTACACCTTC. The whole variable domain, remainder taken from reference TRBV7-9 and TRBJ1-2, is DTGVSQNPRHKITKRGQNVTFRCDPISEHNRLYWYRQTLGQGPEFLTYFQNEAQLEKSRLLSDRFSAERPKGSFSTLEIQRTEQGDSAMYLCSSSSTNYGYTFGSGTRLTVV.

The DNA for the CDR3 is TGTGCCAGTAGCGGACAGGCCTTAAACGATCAGCCCCAGCATTTT. This encodes CASSGQALNDQPQHF. V gene TRBV19 combines with J gene TRBJ1-5; 7 bases match TRBD1. The junction had 10 bases not matched to a gene; V was cut back by 6 bases and J by 5 bases. The germline CDR1 and CDR2 sequences are LNHDA and SQIVND (reference sequence). This CDR3 is 15 amino acids long.

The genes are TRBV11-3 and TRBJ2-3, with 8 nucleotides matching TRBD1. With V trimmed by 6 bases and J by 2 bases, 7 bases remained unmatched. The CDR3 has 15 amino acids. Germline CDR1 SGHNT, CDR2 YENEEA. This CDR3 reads CASSQRTGPTDTQYF. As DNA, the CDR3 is TGTGCCAGCAGTCAGAGGACAGGGCCCACAGATACGCAGTATTTT.

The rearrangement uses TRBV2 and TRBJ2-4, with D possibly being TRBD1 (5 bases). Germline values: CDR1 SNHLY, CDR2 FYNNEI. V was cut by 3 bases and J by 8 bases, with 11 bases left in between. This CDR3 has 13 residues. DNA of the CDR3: TGTGCCAGCAGTGATGGGCAGGGATACATTCAGTACTTC. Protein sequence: CASSDGQGYIQYF.

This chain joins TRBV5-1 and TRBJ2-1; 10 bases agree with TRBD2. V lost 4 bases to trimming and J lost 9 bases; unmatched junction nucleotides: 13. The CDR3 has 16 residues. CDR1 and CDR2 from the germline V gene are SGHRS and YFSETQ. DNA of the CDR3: TGCGCCAGCAGCCCAAGAGCGGGGGGGCCTAGTGGTGAGCAGTTCTTC. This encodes CASSPRAGGPSGEQFF.

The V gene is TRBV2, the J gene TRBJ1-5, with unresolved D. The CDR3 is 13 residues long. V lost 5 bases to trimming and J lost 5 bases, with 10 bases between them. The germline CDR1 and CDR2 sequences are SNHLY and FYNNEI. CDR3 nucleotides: TGTGCCAGCAGTTGGCATGAGGATCAGCCCCAGCATTTT. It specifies CASSWHEDQPQHF.

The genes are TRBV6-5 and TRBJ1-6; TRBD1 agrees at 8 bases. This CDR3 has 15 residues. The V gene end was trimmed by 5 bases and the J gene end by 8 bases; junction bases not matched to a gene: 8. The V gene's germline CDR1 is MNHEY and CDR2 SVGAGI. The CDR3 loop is CASSATGGRDSPLHF. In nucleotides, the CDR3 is TGTGCCAGCAGTGCTACAGGGGGAAGAGATTCACCCCTCCACTTT.

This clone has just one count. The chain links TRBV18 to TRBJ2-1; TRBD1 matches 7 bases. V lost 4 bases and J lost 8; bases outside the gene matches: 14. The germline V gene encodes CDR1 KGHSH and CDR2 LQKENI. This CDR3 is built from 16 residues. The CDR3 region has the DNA TGTGCCAGCTCACTCGAATGGGGCAGGGGGTACGATGAGCAGTTCTTC. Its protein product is CASSLEWGRGYDEQFF.

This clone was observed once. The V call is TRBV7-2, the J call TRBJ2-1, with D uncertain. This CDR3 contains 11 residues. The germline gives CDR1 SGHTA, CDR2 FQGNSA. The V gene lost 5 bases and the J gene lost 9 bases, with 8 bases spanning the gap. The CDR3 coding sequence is TGTGCCAGCAGCCCCCTGTTTGAGCAGTTCTTC. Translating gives CASSPLFEQFF.

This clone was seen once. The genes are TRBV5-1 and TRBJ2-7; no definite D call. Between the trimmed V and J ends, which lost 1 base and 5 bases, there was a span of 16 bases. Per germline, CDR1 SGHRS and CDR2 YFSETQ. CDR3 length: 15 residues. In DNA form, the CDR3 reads TGCGCCAGCAGCTTGAACGGGTTAGGCCCTAACGAGCAGTACTTC. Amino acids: CASSLNGLGPNEQYF.

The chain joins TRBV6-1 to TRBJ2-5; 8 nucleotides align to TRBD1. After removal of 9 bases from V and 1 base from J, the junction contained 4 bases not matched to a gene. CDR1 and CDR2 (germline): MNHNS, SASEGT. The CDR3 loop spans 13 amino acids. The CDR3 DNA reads TGTGCCAGTAAGGGACAGGTCCAAGAGACCCAGTACTTC. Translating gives CASKGQVQETQYF.

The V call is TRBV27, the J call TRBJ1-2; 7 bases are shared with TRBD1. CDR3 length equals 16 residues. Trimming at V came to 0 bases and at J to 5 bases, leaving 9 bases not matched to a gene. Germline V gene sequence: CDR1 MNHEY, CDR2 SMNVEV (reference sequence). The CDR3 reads CASSLSNPGQTYGYTF. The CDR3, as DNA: TGTGCCAGCAGTTTATCTAATCCGGGACAGACGTATGGCTACACCTTC.

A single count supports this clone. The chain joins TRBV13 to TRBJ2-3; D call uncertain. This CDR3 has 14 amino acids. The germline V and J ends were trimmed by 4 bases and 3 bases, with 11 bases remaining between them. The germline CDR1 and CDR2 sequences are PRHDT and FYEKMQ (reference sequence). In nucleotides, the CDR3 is TGTGCCAGCAGCTCATCGGGTCGGACAGATACGCAGTATTTT. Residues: CASSSSGRTDTQYF.

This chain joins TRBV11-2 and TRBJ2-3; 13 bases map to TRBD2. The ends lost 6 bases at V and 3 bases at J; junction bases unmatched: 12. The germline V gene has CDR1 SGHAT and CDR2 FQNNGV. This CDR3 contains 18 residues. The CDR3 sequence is CASSSGTSGTRRTDTQYF. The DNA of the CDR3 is TGTGCCAGCAGTTCCGGGACTAGCGGGACGAGAAGGACAGATACGCAGTATTTT. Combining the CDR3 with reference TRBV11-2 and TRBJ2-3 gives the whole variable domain EAGVAQSPRYKIIEKRQSVAFWCNPISGHATLYWYQQILGQGPKLLIQFQNNGVVDDSQLPKDRFSAERLKGVDSTLKIQPAKLEDSAVYLCASSSGTSGTRRTDTQYFGPGTRLTVL.